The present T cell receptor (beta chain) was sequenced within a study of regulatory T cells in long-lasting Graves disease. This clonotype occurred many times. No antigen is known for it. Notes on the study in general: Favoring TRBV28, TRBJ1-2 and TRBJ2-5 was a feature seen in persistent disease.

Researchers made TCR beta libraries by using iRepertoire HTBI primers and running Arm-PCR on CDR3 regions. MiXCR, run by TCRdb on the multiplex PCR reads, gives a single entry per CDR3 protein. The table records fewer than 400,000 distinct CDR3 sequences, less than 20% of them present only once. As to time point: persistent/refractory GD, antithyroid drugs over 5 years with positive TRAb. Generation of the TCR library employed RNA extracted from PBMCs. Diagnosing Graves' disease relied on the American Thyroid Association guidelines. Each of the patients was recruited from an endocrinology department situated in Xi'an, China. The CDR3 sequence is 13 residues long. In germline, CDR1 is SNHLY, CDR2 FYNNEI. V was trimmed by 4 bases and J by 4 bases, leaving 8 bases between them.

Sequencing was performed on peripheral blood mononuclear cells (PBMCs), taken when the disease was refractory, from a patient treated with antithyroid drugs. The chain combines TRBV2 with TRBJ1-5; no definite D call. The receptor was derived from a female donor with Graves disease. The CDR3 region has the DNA TGTGCCAGCAGTGTGGAACAGAATCAGCCCCAGCATTTT. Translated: CASSVEQNQPQHF.